The 23 T cell receptor beta chains presented below share a single source sample, sequenced in a study of T cell responses to AZD1222 COVID-19 vaccine. Data came from immunoSEQ multiplex PCR; TCRdb stores just in-frame clones and leaves some out. The data contain about 81,000 clones, around 90% of them singletons. Here the sequenced sample was peripheral blood, taken 28 days after the second AZD1222 dose. These receptors all come from an adult who received the AZD1222 COVID-19 vaccine.

The sample holds one count of this clone. The chain has TRBV5-6 and TRBJ1-3, with unresolved D. Germline V lookup: CDR1 SGHDT, CDR2 YYEEEE. The CDR3 totals 14 residues. Trimming took off 3 bases at V and 0 bases at J, with 7 bases between the two ends. CDR3 in amino acids: CASSSDISGNTIYF. The CDR3, as DNA: TGTGCCAGCAGCTCCGACATCTCTGGAAACACCATATATTTT.

The chain links TRBV3-1 (or the pseudogene TRBV3-2) to TRBJ1-1; D remains unclear. V lost 1 base to trimming and J lost 5 bases, with 14 bases between them. Looked up from germline, CDR1 is LGHDT and CDR2 is YNNKEL (reference sequence). The CDR3 contains 15 residues. This chain's CDR3 is CASSQGLPRWTEAFF. In DNA, the CDR3 is TGTGCCAGCAGCCAAGGCCTGCCTCGGTGGACTGAAGCTTTCTTT.

This sequence joins TRBV27 and TRBJ2-2; D not resolved. Between the trimmed V and J ends, which lost 3 bases and 4 bases, there was a span of 3 bases. Germline loops: CDR1 MNHEY, CDR2 SMNVEV (reference sequence). This CDR3 comprises 12 residues. CDR3 residues: CASSLGTGELFF. In DNA form, the CDR3 reads TGTGCCAGCAGTTTGGGCACCGGGGAGCTGTTTTTT.

The chain links TRBV7-9 to TRBJ2-7; D is tentatively TRBD1 or TRBD2 (6 bases each). From germline, CDR1 is SEHNR and CDR2 FQNEAQ (reference sequence). Trimming stripped 7 bases from V and 3 bases from J, with 16 bases between. This CDR3 spans 14 amino acids. Here the CDR3 reads CASNRGGKSYEQYF. DNA of the CDR3: TGTGCCAGCAATAGAGGGGGGAAAAGCTACGAGCAGTACTTC.

The chain links TRBV5-1 to TRBJ1-5, with D unresolved. This CDR3 is 14 amino acids long. Trimming removed 0 bases at V and 4 bases at J, with 8 bases between. Germline V gives CDR1 SGHRS, CDR2 YFSETQ. CDR3 in amino acids: CASSLDSRNQPQHF. The CDR3 DNA reads as TGCGCCAGCAGCTTGGACAGCCGGAATCAGCCCCAGCATTTT.

This chain joins TRBV4-1 and TRBJ1-2, with D unresolved. V dropped 5 bases and J dropped 2 bases, with 18 bases sitting between them. This CDR3 spans 16 amino acids. Germline CDR1 and CDR2: MGHRA and YSYEKL. This CDR3 reads CASSAENGEKNYGYTF. CDR3 in DNA: TGCGCCAGCAGCGCCGAAAATGGGGAGAAGAACTATGGCTACACCTTC.

This chain links TRBV7-3 with TRBJ2-1; D is undetermined. V was trimmed by 5 bases and J by 4 bases, leaving 15 bases between them. The CDR3 length is 15 residues. Germline V CDR1 and CDR2: SGHTA, FQGTGA. CDR3 bases: TGTGCCAGCAGCCCACAAGCATCGTCTTACAATGAGCAGTTCTTC. It specifies CASSPQASSYNEQFF.

V and J are TRBV24-1 and TRBJ1-4; D not resolved. The germline V and J ends were trimmed by 6 bases and 0 bases, with 10 bases remaining between them. Germline values: CDR1 KGHDR, CDR2 SFDVKD. This CDR3 comprises 15 residues. CDR3 coding DNA: TGTGCCACCAGTACCGGTGTTGCAACTAATGAAAAACTGTTTTTT. Translated, it gives CATSTGVATNEKLFF.

The rearrangement links TRBV20-1 to TRBJ2-7; D is possibly TRBD2 (5 bases). This CDR3 is built from 14 residues. Germline V gene data show CDR1 as DFQATT and CDR2 as SNEGSKA (reference sequence). Trimming shortened V by 3 bases and J by 0 bases, and 12 bases separated the two germline ends. The CDR3 loop reads CSASRASTSYEQYF. Here the CDR3 DNA reads TGCAGTGCTAGTCGGGCTAGCACCTCCTACGAGCAGTACTTC.

This clone occurred once. J is TRBJ1-2 and V is TRBV7-8; D gene uncertain. There are 14 residues in the CDR3. Trimming stripped 4 bases from V and 4 bases from J, with 13 bases between. Per the germline V gene, CDR1 is SGHVS and CDR2 is FQNEAQ. The chain's CDR3 is CASSSRGAVYGYTF. The CDR3 DNA sequence: TGTGCCAGCAGCTCCCGGGGAGCCGTCTATGGCTACACCTTC.

The gene calls are TRBV5-6 and TRBJ1-3, with TRBD1 matching over 7 bases. Unmatched junction bases numbered 4, after V lost 1 base and J lost 3 bases. CDR1 is SGHDT, CDR2 YYEEEE, per germline. This CDR3 comprises 15 residues. CDR3 in amino acids: CASSLQGGFGNTIYF. The CDR3 DNA reads as TGTGCCAGCAGCTTGCAAGGGGGCTTTGGAAACACCATATATTTT.

The chain couples TRBV7-2 to TRBJ2-2; the D call may be TRBD1 or TRBD2 (6 bases each). The germline V and J ends were trimmed by 5 bases and 3 bases, with 10 bases remaining between them. CDR1 SGHTA and CDR2 FQGNSA come from the germline V gene. The CDR3 is 14 residues long. The CDR3 bases are TGTGCCAGCAGCGGAGGGACACACACCGGGGAGCTGTTTTTT. The encoded protein is CASSGGTHTGELFF.

The chain combines TRBV2 with TRBJ1-4; no definite D call. The CDR3 spans 14 residues. The V and J ends lost 4 bases and 7 bases respectively, with 13 bases between them. Germline V gene data show CDR1 as SNHLY and CDR2 as FYNNEI. CDR3 residues: CASSVSGIGEKLFF. For the CDR3, the DNA is TGTGCCAGCAGTGTGTCGGGGATCGGTGAAAAACTGTTTTTT. Together with reference TRBV2 and TRBJ1-4, the CDR3 gives the full variable domain: EPEVTQTPSHQVTQMGQEVILRCVPISNHLYFYWYRQILGQKVEFLVSFYNNEISEKSEIFDDQFSVERPDGSNFTLKIRSTKLEDSAMYFCASSVSGIGEKLFFGSGTQLSVL.

The genes are TRBV28 and TRBJ1-6, with 9 bases aligning to TRBD1. The CDR3 sequence is 18 residues long. Germline loops: CDR1 MDHEN, CDR2 SYDVKM. The V gene end was trimmed by 6 bases and the J gene end by 0 bases; junction bases not matched to a gene: 9. The CDR3 region has the DNA TGTGCCAGCAGCCTACCGGGACAGGGCAGCTCCTATAATTCACCCCTCCACTTT. Translating it yields CASSLPGQGSSYNSPLHF.

This clone was seen only once. The chain uses TRBV5-4 and TRBJ2-2; TRBD2 agrees at 9 bases. Germline CDR1 SGHNT, CDR2 YYREEE (reference sequence). After removal of 4 bases from V and 2 bases from J, the junction contained 6 bases not matched to a gene. The CDR3 length is 16 residues. The CDR3 nucleotides read TGTGCCAGCAGCACCTCTAGCGGGGCTAACACCGGGGAGCTGTTTTTT. Its translation: CASSTSSGANTGELFF.

The chain links TRBV2 to TRBJ1-4; D is undetermined. Between the trimmed V and J ends, which lost 4 bases and 7 bases, there was a span of 7 bases. This CDR3 contains 12 residues. CDR1 SNHLY and CDR2 FYNNEI come from the germline V gene. The CDR3 loop is CASSVYGEKLFF. The CDR3 bases are TGTGCCAGCAGTGTTTACGGTGAAAAACTGTTTTTT.

The chain's CDR3 is CASSHRTWAASTDTQYF. DNA of the CDR3: TGTGCCAGCAGCCATAGAACCTGGGCCGCTAGCACAGATACGCAGTATTTT. The chain combines TRBV14 with TRBJ2-3, with no clear D. The CDR3 totals 17 residues. Germline CDR1 is SGHDN and CDR2 is FVKESK. V lost 3 bases to trimming and J lost 0 bases, with 16 bases between them.

This clone was observed once. The V and J genes are TRBV9 and TRBJ2-7, with 8 bases lining up with TRBD2. CDR1 and CDR2 (germline): SGDLS, YYNGEE. V dropped 3 bases and J dropped 5; count of bases not matched to a gene: 13. CDR3 length: 16 residues. This chain's CDR3 is CASSATGGMEWDEQYF. For the CDR3, the DNA is TGTGCCAGCAGCGCCACGGGAGGGATGGAGTGGGACGAGCAGTACTTC.

The gene calls are TRBV7-2 and TRBJ2-7, with no clear D. CDR3 length: 13 residues. V lost 5 bases and J 7 bases, leaving 15 bases between the germline ends. CDR1 and CDR2 (germline): SGHTA, FQGNSA. CDR3 nucleotides: TGTGCCAGCAGCCACTCGGGTAGTGGGGAGCAGTACTTC. Translated, it gives CASSHSGSGEQYF.

The chain employs TRBV30 and TRBJ1-1; D remains unclear. CDR1 is GTSNPN, CDR2 SVGIG, per germline (reference sequence). CDR3 size: 13 residues. The V and J ends lost 3 bases and 0 bases respectively, with 8 bases between them. The DNA for the CDR3 is TGTGCCTGGAGGACCGCTATGAACACTGAAGCTTTCTTT. Its translation is CAWRTAMNTEAFF.

The chain recombines TRBV14 with TRBJ2-7; D unclear. Germline CDR1 SGHDN, CDR2 FVKESK. This CDR3 has 13 amino acids. Trimming pared 1 base from V and 7 bases from J, leaving 11 bases between. DNA of the CDR3: TGTGCCAGCAGCCAAGGGACCGCGAGGGAGCAGTACTTC. It is translated as CASSQGTAREQYF.

The chain joins TRBV20-1 to TRBJ2-7; D is ambiguous. Germline loops: CDR1 DFQATT, CDR2 SNEGSKA (reference sequence). Trimming stripped 3 bases from V and 5 bases from J, with 11 bases between. The CDR3 loop spans 12 amino acids. The CDR3: CSASPSENEQYF. The CDR3 DNA is TGCAGTGCTAGTCCCAGCGAGAACGAGCAGTACTTC.

This clone was counted a few times. The chain employs TRBV18 and TRBJ2-6; D remains ambiguous. CDR1 is KGHSH, CDR2 LQKENI, per germline. CDR3 length: 14 residues. V was clipped by 3 bases and J by 0 bases, with 3 bases between them. The CDR3 protein is CASSPISGANVLTF. CDR3 DNA sequence: TGTGCCAGCTCACCCATCTCTGGGGCCAACGTCCTGACTTTC. Full variable domain (missing parts from reference TRBV18 and TRBJ2-6): NAGVMQNPRHLVRRRGQEARLRCSPMKGHSHVYWYRQLPEEGLKFMVYLQKENIIDESGMPKERFSAEFPKEGPSILRIQQVVRGDSAAYFCASSPISGANVLTFGAGSRLTVL.